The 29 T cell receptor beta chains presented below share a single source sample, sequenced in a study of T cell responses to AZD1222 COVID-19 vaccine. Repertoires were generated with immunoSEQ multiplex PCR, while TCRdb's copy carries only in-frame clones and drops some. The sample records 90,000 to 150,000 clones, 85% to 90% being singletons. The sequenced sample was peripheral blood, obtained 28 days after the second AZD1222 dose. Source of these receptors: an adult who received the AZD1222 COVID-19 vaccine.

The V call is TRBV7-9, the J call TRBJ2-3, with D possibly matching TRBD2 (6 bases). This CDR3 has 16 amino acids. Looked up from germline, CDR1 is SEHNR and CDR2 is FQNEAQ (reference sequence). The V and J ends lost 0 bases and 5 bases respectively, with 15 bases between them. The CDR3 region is CASSLALAREIDTQYF. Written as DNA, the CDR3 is TGTGCCAGCAGCTTAGCGCTAGCGAGGGAGATAGATACGCAGTATTTT.

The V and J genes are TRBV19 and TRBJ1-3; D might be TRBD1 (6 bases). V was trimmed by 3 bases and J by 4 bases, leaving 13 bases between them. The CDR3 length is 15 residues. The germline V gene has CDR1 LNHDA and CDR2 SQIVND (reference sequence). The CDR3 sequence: CASSMAGAGGNTIYF. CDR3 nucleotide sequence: TGTGCCAGTAGTATGGCAGGGGCGGGGGGAAACACCATATATTTT.

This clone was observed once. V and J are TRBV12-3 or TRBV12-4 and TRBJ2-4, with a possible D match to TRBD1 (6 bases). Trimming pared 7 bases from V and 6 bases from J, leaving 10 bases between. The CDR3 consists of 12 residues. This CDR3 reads CASTMDRNIQYF. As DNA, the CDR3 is TGTGCCAGCACCATGGACAGAAACATTCAGTACTTC.

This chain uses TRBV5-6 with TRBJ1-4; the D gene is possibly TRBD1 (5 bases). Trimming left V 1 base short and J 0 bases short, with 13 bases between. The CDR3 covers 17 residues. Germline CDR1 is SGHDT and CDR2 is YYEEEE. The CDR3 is CASSLLGQTTTNEKLFF. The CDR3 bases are TGTGCCAGCAGCTTGCTTGGACAAACTACAACTAATGAAAAACTGTTTTTT.

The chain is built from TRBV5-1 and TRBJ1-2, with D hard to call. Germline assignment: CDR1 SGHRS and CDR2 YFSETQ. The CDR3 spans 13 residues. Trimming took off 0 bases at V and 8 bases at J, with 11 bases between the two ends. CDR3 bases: TGCGCCAGCAGCTTGGCGGCCTCGGAAGGCTACACCTTC. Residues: CASSLAASEGYTF.

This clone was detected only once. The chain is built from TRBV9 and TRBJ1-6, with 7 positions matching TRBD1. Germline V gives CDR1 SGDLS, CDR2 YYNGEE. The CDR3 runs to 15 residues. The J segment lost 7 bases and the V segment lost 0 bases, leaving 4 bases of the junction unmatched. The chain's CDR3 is CASSVAGQRNSPLHF. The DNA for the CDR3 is TGTGCCAGCAGCGTAGCGGGACAGAGAAATTCACCCCTCCACTTT.

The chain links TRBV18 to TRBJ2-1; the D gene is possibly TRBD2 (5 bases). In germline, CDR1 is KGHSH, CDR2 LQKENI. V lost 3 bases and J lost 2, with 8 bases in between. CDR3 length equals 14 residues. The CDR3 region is CASSPPGTYNEQFF. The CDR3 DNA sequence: TGTGCCAGCTCACCTCCCGGGACCTACAATGAGCAGTTCTTC.

CDR3 sequence: CASSQGQGQRNEQFF. CDR3 bases: TGTGCCAGCAGCCAGGGACAGGGACAACGCAATGAGCAGTTCTTC. V is TRBV6-2 or TRBV6-3 and J is TRBJ2-1; 9 positions match TRBD1. V was pared by 6 bases and J by 6 bases, with 9 bases of the junction left unmatched. Per germline, CDR1 MNHEY and CDR2 SVGEGT. The CDR3 extends over 15 amino acids.

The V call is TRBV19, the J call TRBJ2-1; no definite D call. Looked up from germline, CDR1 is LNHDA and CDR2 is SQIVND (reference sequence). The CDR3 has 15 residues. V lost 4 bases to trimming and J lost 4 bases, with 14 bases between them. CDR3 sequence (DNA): TGTGCCAGTAGTAGAACCGGGTGGGAATACAATGAGCAGTTCTTC. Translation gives CASSRTGWEYNEQFF.

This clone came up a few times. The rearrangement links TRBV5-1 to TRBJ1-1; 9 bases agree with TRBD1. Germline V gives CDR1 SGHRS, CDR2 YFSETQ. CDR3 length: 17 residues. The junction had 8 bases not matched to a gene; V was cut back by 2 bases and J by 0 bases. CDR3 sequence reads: CASSFATGGIVNTEAFF. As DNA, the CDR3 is TGCGCCAGCAGCTTTGCGACAGGGGGTATCGTGAACACTGAAGCTTTCTTT.

This chain's CDR3 is CASSLGRGNTEAFF. CDR3 coding DNA: TGTGCCAGCAGCTTGGGCAGGGGGAACACTGAAGCTTTCTTT. The chain combines TRBV5-4 with TRBJ1-1, with a tentative D call TRBD1 (6 bases). The germline V gene has CDR1 SGHNT and CDR2 YYREEE (reference sequence). Between the trimmed V and J ends, which lost 0 bases and 1 base, there was a span of 7 bases. This CDR3 spans 14 amino acids.

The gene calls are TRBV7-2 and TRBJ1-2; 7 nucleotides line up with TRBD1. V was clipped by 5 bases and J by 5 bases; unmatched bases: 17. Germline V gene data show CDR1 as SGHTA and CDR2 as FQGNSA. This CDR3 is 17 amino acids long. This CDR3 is CASSLRQLNRGQYGYTF. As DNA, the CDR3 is TGTGCCAGCAGCCTGCGGCAGCTTAACAGGGGCCAATATGGCTACACCTTC.

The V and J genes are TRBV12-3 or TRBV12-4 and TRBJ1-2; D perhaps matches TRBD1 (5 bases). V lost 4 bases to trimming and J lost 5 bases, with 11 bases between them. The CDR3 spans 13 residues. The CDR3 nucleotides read TGTGCCAGCAGTTCTCTTAGGGGTTATGGCTACACCTTC. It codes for CASSSLRGYGYTF.

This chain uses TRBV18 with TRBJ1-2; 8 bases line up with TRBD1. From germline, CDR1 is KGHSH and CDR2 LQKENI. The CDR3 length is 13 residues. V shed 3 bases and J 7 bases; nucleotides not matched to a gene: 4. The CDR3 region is CASSPGQGGGYTF. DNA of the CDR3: TGTGCCAGCTCACCTGGACAGGGTGGTGGCTACACCTTC.

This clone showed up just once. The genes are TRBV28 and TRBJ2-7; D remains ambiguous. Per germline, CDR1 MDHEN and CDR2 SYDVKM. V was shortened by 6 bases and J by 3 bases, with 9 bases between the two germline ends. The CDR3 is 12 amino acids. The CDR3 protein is CASSQPFYEQYF. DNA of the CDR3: TGTGCCAGCAGCCAACCCTTCTACGAGCAGTACTTC.

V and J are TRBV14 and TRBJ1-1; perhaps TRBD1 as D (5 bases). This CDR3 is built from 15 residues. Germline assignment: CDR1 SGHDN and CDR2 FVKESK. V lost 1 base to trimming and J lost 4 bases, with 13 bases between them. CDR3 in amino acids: CASSQALQVITEAFF. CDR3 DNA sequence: TGTGCCAGCAGCCAAGCCTTACAGGTGATCACTGAAGCTTTCTTT.

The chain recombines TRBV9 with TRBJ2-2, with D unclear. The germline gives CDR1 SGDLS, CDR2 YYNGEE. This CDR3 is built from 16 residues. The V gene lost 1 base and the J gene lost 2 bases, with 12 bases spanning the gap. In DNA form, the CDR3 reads TGTGCCAGCAGCGTAAATCACGTGGGAAACACCGGGGAGCTGTTTTTT. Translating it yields CASSVNHVGNTGELFF. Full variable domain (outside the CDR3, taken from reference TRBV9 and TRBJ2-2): DSGVTQTPKHLITATGQRVTLRCSPRSGDLSVYWYQQSLDQGLQFLIQYYNGEERAKGNILERFSAQQFPDLHSELNLSSLELGDSALYFCASSVNHVGNTGELFFGEGSRLTVL.

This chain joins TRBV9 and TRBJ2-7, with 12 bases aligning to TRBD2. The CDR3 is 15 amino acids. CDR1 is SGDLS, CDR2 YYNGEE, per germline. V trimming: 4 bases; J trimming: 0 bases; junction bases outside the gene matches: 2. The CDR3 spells CASSSGLAGSYEQYF. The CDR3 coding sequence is TGTGCCAGCAGCTCGGGACTAGCGGGCTCCTACGAGCAGTACTTC.

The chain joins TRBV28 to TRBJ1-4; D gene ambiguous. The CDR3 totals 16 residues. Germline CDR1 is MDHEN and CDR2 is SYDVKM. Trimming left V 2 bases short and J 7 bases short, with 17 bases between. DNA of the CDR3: TGTGCCAGCAGTTTAACTCGGAGGGTGGGTGGTGAAAAACTGTTTTTT. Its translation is CASSLTRRVGGEKLFF.

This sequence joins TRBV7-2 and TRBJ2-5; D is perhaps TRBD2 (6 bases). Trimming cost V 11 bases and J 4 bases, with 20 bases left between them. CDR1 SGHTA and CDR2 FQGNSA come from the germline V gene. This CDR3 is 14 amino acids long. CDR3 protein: CAEAPGGARETQYF. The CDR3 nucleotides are TGTGCCGAGGCCCCGGGCGGGGCCCGAGAGACCCAGTACTTC.

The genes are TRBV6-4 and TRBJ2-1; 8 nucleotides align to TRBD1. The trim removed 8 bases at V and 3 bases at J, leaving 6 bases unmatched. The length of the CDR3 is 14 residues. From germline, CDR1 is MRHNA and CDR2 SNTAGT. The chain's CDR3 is CASSPGQDYNEQFF. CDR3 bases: TGTGCCAGCTCCCCGGGACAGGACTACAATGAGCAGTTCTTC.

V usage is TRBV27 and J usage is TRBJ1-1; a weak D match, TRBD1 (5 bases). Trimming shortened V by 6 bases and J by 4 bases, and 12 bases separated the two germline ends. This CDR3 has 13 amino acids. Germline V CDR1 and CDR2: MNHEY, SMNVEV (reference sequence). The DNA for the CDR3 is TGTGCCAGCAGGGTCCAGGGTTTCACTGAAGCTTTCTTT. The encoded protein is CASRVQGFTEAFF.

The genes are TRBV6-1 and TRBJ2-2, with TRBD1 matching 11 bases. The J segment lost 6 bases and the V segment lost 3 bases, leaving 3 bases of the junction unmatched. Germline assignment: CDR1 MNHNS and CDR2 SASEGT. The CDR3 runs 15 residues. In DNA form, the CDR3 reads TGTGCCAGCAGTGAGGACAGGGGGCTTTCCGGGGAGCTGTTTTTT. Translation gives CASSEDRGLSGELFF.

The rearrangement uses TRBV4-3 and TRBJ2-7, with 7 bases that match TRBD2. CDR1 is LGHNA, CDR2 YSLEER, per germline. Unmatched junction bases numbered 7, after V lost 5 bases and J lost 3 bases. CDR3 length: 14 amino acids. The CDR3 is CASSTGRNGYEQYF. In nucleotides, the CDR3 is TGCGCCAGCAGCACCGGGAGGAACGGCTACGAGCAGTACTTC.

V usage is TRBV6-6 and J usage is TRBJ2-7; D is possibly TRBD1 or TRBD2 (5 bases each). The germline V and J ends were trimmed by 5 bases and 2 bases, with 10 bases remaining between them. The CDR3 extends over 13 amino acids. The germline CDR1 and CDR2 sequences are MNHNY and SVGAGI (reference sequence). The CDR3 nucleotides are TGTGCCAGCAGTCTGGGACGGACCTACGAGCAGTACTTC. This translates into CASSLGRTYEQYF.

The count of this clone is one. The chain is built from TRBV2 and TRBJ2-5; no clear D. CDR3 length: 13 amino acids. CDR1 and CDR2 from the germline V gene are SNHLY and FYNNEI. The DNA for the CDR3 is TGTGTCACCACCGGTCAGCCCCAAGAGACCCAGTACTTC. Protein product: CVTTGQPQETQYF. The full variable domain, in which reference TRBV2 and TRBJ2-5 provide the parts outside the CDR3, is EPEVTQTPSHQVTQMGQEVILRCVPISNHLYFYWYRQILGQKVEFLVSFYNNEISEKSEIFDDQFSVERPDGSNFTLKIRSTKLEDSAMYFCVTTGQPQETQYFGPGTRLLVL.

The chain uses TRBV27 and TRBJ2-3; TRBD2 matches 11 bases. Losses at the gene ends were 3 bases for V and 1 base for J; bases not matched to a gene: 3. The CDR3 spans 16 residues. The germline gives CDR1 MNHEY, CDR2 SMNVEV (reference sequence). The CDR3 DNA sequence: TGTGCCAGCAGTTTCCTGACTAGCGGGGGCACAGATACGCAGTATTTT. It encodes CASSFLTSGGTDTQYF.

The CDR3 here is CASSPEGGGTDTQYF. The CDR3 DNA reads as TGCGCCAGCAGCCCTGAGGGGGGAGGTACAGATACGCAGTATTTT. The chain links TRBV5-1 to TRBJ2-3; tentatively, D is TRBD1 or TRBD2 (6 bases each). The CDR3 length is 15 residues. V lost 4 bases to trimming and J lost 3 bases, with 15 bases between them. Germline V gives CDR1 SGHRS, CDR2 YFSETQ. Full variable domain (remainder filled in from reference TRBV5-1 and TRBJ2-3): KAGVTQTPRYLIKTRGQQVTLSCSPISGHRSVSWYQQTPGQGLQFLFEYFSETQRNKGNFPGRFSGRQFSNSRSEMNVSTLELGDSALYLCASSPEGGGTDTQYFGPGTRLTVL.

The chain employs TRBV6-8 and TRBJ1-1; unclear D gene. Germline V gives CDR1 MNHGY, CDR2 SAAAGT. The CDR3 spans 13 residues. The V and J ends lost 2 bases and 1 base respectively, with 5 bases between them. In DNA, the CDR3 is TGTGCCAGCAGTTACGAGCAGAACACTGAAGCTTTCTTT. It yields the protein CASSYEQNTEAFF.